This TCR beta chain comes out of a study of identifying expanded T cells in peripheral blood. Libraries were prepared by immunoSEQ multiplex PCR; TCRdb keeps only in-frame clonotypes and omits some of them. The sample lists 120,000 or so clones; more than 75% were seen once. With respect to this clone: Its cognate antigen is unknown.

Trimming removed 8 bases at V and 6 bases at J, with 26 bases between. Germline values: CDR1 LNHDA, CDR2 SQIVND (reference sequence). The CDR3 spans 17 residues. No infections or other immune events were documented during collection. Study-level findings and limits: Clone count variance between roughly 2-week samples rose with total template count. Technical replicates showed approximately 1.2 changed clones; roughly two weeks around 15; four weeks 19.

The chain uses TRBV19 and TRBJ1-5; a possible D gene is TRBD1 (5 bases). This TCR derives from a person between 18 and 69 years old in good health. The specimen was blood. CDR3 residues: CASRVGAGDRPLQPQHF. The DNA for the CDR3 is TGTGCCAGTCGAGTCGGGGCAGGCGATCGCCCACTTCAGCCCCAGCATTTT. Full variable domain (remainder filled in from reference TRBV19 and TRBJ1-5): DGGITQSPKYLFRKEGQNVTLSCEQNLNHDAMYWYRQDPGQGLRLIYYSQIVNDFQKGDIAEGYSVSREKKESFPLTVTSAQKNPTAFYLCASRVGAGDRPLQPQHFGDGTRLSIL.